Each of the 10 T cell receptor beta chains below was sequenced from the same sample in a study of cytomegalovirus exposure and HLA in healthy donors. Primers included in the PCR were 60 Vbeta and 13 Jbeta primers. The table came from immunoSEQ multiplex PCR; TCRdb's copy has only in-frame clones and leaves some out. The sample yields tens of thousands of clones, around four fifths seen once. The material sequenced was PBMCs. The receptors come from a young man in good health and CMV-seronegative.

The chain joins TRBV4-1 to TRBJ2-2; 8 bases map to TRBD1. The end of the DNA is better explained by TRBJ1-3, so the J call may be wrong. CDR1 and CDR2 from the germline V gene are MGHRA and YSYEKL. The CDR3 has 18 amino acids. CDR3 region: CASSRGQEGERSGNTIYF. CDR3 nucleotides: TGCGCCAGCAGCCGGGGACAGGAGGGTGAAAGGTCTGGAAACACCATATATTTT.

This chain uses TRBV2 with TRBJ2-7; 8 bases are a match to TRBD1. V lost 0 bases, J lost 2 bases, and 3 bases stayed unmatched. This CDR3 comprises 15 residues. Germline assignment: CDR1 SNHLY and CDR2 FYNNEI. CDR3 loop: CASSEASGGAYEQYF. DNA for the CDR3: TGTGCCAGCAGTGAAGCGTCAGGGGGCGCCTACGAGCAGTACTTC.

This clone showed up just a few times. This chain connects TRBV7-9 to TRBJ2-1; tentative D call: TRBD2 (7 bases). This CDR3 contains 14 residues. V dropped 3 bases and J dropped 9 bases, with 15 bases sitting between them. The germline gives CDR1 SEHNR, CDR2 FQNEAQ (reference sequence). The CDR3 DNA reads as TGTGCCAGCAGCTTCGATTGGGGGGGCGGTGAGCAGTTCTTC. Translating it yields CASSFDWGGGEQFF.

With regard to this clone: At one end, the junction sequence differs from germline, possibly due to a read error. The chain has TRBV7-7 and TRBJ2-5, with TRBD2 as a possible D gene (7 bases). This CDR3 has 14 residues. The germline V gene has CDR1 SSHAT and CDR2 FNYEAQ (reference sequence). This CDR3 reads CASSVGGVLETQYF. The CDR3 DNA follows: TGTGCTAGCAGCGTAGGGGGGGTTTTGGAGACCCAGTACTTC.

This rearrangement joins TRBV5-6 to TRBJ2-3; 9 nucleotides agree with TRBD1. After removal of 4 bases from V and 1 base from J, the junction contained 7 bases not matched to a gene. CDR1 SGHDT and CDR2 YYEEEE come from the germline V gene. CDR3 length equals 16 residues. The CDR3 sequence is CASSGRTGAGTDTQYF. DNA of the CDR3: TGTGCCAGCAGCGGTAGGACAGGGGCTGGCACAGATACGCAGTATTTT. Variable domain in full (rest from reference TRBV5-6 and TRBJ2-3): DAGVTQSPTHLIKTRGQQVTLRCSPKSGHDTVSWYQQALGQGPQFIFQYYEEEERQRGNFPDRFSGHQFPNYSSELNVNALLLGDSALYLCASSGRTGAGTDTQYFGPGTRLTVL.

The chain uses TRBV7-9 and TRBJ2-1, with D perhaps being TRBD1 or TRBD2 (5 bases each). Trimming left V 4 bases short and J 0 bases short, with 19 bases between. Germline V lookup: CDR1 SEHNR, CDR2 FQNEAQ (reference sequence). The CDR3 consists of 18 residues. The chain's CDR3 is CASSSAVGQGSSYNEQFF. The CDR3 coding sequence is TGTGCCAGCAGCTCAGCGGTAGGGCAGGGCAGCTCCTACAATGAGCAGTTCTTC.

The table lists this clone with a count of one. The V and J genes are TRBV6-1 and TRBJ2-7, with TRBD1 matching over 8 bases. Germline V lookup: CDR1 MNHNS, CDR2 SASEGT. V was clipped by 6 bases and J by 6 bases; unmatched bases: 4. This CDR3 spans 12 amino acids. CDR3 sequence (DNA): TGTGCCAGCAGCGCAGGGGGCCTCGAGCAGTACTTC. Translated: CASSAGGLEQYF.

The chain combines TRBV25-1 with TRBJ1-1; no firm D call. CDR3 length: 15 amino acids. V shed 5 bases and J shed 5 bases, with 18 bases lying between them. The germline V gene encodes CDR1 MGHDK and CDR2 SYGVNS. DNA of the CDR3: TGTGCCAGCAGTCCTCCCGGGGTAGTAATAACTGAAGCTTTCTTT. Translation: CASSPPGVVITEAFF.

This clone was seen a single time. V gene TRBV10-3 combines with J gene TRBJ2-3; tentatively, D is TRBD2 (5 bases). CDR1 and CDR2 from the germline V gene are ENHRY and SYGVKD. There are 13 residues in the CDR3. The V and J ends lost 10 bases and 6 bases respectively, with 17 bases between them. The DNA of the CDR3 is TGTGCCACCTACCTCGGCTCGGGGGATACGCAGTATTTT. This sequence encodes CATYLGSGDTQYF.

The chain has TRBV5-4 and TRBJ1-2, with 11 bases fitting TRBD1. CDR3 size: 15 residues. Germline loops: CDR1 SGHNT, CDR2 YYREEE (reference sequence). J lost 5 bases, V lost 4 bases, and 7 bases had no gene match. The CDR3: CASSARTGGRYGYTF. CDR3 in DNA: TGTGCCAGCAGCGCCAGGACAGGGGGCAGATATGGCTACACCTTC.